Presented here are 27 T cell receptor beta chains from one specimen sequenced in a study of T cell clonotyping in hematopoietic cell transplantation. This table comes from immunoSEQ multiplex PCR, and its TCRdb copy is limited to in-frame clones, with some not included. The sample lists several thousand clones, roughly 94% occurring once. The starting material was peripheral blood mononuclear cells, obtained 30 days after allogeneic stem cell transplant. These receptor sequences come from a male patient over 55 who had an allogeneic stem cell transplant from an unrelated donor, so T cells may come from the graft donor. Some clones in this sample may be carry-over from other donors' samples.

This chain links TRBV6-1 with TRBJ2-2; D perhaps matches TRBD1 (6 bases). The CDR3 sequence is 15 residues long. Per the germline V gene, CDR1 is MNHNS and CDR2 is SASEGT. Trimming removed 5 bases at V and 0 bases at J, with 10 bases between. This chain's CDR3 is CASSQGGTNTGELFF. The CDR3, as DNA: TGTGCCAGCAGTCAAGGGGGAACGAACACCGGGGAGCTGTTTTTT.

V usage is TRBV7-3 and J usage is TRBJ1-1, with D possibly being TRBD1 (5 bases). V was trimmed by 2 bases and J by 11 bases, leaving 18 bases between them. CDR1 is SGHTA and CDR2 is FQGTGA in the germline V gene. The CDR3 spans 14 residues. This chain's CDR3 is CASSLGGGYFGAFF. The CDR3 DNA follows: TGTGCCAGCAGCTTAGGGGGGGGTTACTTTGGGGCTTTCTTT. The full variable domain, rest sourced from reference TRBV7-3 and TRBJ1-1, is GAGVSQTPSNKVTEKGKYVELRCDPISGHTALYWYRQSLGQGPEFLIYFQGTGAADDSGLPNDRFFAVRPEGSVSTLKIQRTERGDSAVYLCASSLGGGYFGAFFGQGTRLTVV.

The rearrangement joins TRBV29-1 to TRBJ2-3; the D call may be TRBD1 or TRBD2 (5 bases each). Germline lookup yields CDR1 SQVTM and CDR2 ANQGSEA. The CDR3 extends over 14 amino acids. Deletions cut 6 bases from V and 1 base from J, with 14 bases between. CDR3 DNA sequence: TGCAGCGTCCCCCCTGGGACGGGCACAGATACGCAGTATTTT. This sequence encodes CSVPPGTGTDTQYF.

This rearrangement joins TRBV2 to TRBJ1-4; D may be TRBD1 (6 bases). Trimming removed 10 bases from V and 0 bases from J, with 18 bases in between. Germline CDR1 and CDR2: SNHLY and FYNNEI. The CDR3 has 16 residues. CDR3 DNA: TGTGCCACCCCGACAGGAGACCTTTCAACTAATGAAAAACTGTTTTTT. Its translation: CATPTGDLSTNEKLFF.

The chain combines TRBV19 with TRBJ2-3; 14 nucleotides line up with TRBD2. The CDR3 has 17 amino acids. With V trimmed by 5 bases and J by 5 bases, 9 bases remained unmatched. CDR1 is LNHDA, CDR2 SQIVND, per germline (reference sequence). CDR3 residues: CASSVLGTSGSQDTQYF. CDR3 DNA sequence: TGTGCCAGTAGTGTACTTGGGACTAGCGGGAGTCAAGATACGCAGTATTTT.

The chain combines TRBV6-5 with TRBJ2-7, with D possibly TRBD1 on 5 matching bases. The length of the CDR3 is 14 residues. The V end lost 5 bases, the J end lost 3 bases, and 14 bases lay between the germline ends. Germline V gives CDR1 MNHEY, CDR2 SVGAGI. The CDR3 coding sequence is TGTGCCAGCAGTCAAAATACAGACAGCTACGAGCAGTACTTC. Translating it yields CASSQNTDSYEQYF.

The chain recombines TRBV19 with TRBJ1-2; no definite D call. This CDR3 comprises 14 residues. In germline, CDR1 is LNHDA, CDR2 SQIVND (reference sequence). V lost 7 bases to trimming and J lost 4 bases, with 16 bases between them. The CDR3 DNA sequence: TGTGCCAGTACCCTGCCCGGGATTCTCTATGGCTACACCTTC. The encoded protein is CASTLPGILYGYTF.

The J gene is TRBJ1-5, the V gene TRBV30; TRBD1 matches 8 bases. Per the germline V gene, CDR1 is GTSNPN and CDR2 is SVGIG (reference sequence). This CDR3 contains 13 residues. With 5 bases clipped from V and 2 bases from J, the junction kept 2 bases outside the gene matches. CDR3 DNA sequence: TGTGCCTGGTCGGGACAGGGCAATCAGCCCCAGCATTTT. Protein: CAWSGQGNQPQHF.

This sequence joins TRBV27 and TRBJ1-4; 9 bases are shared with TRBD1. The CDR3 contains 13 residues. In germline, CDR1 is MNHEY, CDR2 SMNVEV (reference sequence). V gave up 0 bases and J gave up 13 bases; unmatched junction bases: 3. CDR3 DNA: TGTGCCAGCAGTTTATCCGGGGGACAGGGACTGTTTTTT. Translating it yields CASSLSGGQGLFF.

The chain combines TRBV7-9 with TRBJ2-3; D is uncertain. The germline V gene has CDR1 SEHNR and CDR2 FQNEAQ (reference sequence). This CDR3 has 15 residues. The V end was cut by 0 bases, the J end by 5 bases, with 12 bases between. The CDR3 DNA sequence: TGTGCCAGCAGCTTAGCGCTATACTGGGGAGATACGCAGTATTTT. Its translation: CASSLALYWGDTQYF.

The CDR3 DNA is TGTGCCAGCAGCCGGATTAGCCCCGGGGGCTACACCTTC. The encoded protein is CASSRISPGGYTF. This chain connects TRBV7-9 to TRBJ1-2; D is undetermined. The CDR3 spans 13 residues. The ends were cut back, 5 bases at V and 8 bases at J, with 15 bases in the middle. Germline V gene lookup returns CDR1 SEHNR and CDR2 FQNEAQ (reference sequence). The full variable domain, rest sourced from reference TRBV7-9 and TRBJ1-2, is DTGVSQNPRHKITKRGQNVTFRCDPISEHNRLYWYRQTLGQGPEFLTYFQNEAQLEKSRLLSDRFSAERPKGSFSTLEIQRTEQGDSAMYLCASSRISPGGYTFGSGTRLTVV.

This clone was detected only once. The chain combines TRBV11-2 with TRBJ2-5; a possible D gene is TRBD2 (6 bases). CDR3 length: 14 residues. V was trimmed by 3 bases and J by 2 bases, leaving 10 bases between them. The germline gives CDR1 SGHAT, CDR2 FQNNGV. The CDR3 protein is CASSLLAIQETQYF. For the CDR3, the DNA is TGTGCCAGCAGCTTGCTAGCGATACAAGAGACCCAGTACTTC.

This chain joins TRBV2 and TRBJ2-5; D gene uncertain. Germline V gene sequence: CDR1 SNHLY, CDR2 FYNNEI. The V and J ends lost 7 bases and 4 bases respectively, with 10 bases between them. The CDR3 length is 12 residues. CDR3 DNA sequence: TGTGCCAGCACGCCCCCGGCAGAGACCCAGTACTTC. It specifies CASTPPAETQYF.

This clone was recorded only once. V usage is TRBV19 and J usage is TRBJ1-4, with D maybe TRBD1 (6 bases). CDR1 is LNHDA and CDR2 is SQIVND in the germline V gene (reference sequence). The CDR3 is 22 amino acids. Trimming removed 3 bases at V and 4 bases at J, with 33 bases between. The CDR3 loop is CASSITDRQAPRRHTGNEKLFF. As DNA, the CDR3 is TGTGCCAGTAGTATCACGGACAGACAGGCTCCCAGACGCCATACGGGTAATGAAAAACTGTTTTTT.

DNA for the CDR3: TGTGCCAGCAGCCCCCGTGGAAACACCATATATTTT. Translated, it gives CASSPRGNTIYF. The genes are TRBV13 and TRBJ1-3; D call uncertain. CDR1 is PRHDT, CDR2 FYEKMQ, per germline (reference sequence). This CDR3 is 12 amino acids long. V was cut by 5 bases and J by 3 bases, with 5 bases left in between.

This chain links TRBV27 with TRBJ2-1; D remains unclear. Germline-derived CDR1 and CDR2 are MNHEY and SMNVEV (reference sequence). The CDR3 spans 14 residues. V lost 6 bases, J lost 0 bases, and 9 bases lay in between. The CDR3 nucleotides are TGTGCCAGCAGGACCTCTGGCTCCTACAATGAGCAGTTCTTC. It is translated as CASRTSGSYNEQFF.

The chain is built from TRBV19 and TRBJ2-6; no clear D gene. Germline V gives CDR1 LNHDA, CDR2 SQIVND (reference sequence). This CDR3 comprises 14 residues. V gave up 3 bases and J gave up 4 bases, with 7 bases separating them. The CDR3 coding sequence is TGTGCCAGTAGTATCCCCGGCGGGGCCAACGTCCTGACTTTC. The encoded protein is CASSIPGGANVLTF.

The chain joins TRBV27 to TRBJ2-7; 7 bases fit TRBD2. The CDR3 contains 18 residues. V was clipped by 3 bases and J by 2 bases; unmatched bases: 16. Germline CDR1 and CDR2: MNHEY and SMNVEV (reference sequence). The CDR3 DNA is TGTGCCAGCAGTTTTCTCCGTTTGGGAGCGGGACCCACCTACGAGCAGTACTTC. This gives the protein CASSFLRLGAGPTYEQYF.

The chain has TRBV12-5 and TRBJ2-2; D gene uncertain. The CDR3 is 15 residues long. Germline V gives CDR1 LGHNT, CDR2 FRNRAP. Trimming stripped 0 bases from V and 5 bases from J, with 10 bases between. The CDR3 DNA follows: TGTGCTAGTGGTTTGGTATTAGGCGAGACCGGGGAGCTGTTTTTT. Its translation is CASGLVLGETGELFF.

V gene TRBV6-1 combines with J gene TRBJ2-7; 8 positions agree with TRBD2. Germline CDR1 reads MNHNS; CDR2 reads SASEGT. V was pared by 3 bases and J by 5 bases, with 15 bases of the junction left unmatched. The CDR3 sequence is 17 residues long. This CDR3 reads CASSDPAGGGPLHEQYF. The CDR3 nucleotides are TGTGCCAGCAGTGATCCTGCGGGGGGCGGTCCCCTACACGAGCAGTACTTC.

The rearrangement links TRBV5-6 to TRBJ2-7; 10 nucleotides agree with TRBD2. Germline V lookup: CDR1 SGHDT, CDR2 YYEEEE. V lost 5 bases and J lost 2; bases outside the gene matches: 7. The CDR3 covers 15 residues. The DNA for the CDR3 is TGTGCCAGCAGAAATGGAGCGGGAGGGCCCTACGAGCAGTACTTC. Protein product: CASRNGAGGPYEQYF.

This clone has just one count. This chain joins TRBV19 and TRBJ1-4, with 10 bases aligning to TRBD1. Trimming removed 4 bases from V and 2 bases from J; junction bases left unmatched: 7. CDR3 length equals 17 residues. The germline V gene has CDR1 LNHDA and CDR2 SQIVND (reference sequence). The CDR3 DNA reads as TGTGCCAGTAGTAACCCGGGACAGGGGACCACTAATGAAAAACTGTTTTTT. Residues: CASSNPGQGTTNEKLFF.

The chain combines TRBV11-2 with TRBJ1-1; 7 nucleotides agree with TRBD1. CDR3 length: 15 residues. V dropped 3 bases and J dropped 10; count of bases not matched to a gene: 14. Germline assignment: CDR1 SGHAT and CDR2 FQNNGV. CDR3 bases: TGTGCCAGCAGCTTGATAACCCCCGGGACAGTCTTAGCTTTCTTT. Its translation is CASSLITPGTVLAFF.

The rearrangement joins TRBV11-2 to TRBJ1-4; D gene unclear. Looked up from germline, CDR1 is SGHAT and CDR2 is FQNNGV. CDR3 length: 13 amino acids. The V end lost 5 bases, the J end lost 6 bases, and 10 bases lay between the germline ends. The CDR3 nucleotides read TGTGCCAGCAGCCCCCCCGGAGATGAAAAACTGTTTTTT. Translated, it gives CASSPPGDEKLFF.

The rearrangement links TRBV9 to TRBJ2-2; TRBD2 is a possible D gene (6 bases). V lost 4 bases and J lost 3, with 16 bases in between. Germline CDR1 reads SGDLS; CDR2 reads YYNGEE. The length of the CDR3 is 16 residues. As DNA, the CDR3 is TGTGCCAGCAGCACGTTTCCGGGACTTTACACCGGGGAGCTGTTTTTT. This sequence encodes CASSTFPGLYTGELFF.

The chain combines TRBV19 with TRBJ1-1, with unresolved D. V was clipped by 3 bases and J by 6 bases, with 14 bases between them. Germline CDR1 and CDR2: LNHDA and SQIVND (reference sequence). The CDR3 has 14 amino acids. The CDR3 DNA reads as TGTGCCAGTAGTATTTCCGGGCCCTTACCTGAAGCTTTCTTT. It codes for CASSISGPLPEAFF.

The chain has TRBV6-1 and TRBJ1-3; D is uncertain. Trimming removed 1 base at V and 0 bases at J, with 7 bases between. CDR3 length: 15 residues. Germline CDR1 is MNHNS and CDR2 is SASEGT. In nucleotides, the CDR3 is TGTGCCAGCAGTGAAGTAAAGTACTCTGGAAACACCATATATTTT. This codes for CASSEVKYSGNTIYF.